A selection of T cell receptor beta chains follows, all from one sample in a study of beta chain features in type 1 diabetes. TCRdb keeps only in-frame clones here, not all; method: immunoSEQ multiplex PCR. Among a few hundred thousand clones listed, around 30% were seen once. The source material was naive CD4+ T cells from blood. The receptors were sampled from a man between 18 and 29 years old in good health. CDR3s include the opening cysteine and the closing phenylalanine or tryptophan. The D gene is left open where the match is weak. Size values are once, few and many counts, or a class for expanded clones, and some rows have none.

d_call: NA
clone_size: few
j_call: TRBJ2-3
v_call: TRBV20-1
cdr3_nt: TGCAGTGCTTCCAGCCCAGATACGCAGTATTTT
cdr3_aa: CSASSPDTQYF

d_call: TRBD2
clone_size: NA
j_call: TRBJ2-1
v_call: TRBV15
cdr3_nt: TGTGCCACCAGACCCGGACTAGCGGACTACAATGAGCAGTTCTTC
cdr3_aa: CATRPGLADYNEQFF

d_call: TRBD2
clone_size: few
j_call: TRBJ2-3
v_call: TRBV5-1
cdr3_nt: TGCGCCGCCTCCCGAGCGGGGGACACAGATACGCAGTATTTT
cdr3_aa: CAASRAGDTDTQYF

d_call: NA
clone_size: NA
j_call: TRBJ2-7
v_call: TRBV15
cdr3_nt: TGTGCCACCAGCAGACCCAAGGACCTCGGCGAGCAGTACTTC
cdr3_aa: CATSRPKDLGEQYF

d_call: TRBD1
clone_size: few
j_call: TRBJ1-1
v_call: TRBV4-3
cdr3_nt: TGCGCCAGCAGCCAACTAGGGACAGGCACTGAAGCTTTCTTT
cdr3_aa: CASSQLGTGTEAFF

d_call: TRBD1
clone_size: NA
j_call: TRBJ1-5
v_call: TRBV6-6
cdr3_nt: TGTGCCAGCGGGGTATGGACAGGGGGCTATCAGCCCCAGCATTTT
cdr3_aa: CASGVWTGGYQPQHF

d_call: TRBD2
clone_size: few
j_call: TRBJ2-7
v_call: TRBV28
cdr3_nt: TGTGCCAGCAGTGAAGCTAGCGGGAGCTACGAGCAGTACTTC
cdr3_aa: CASSEASGSYEQYF

d_call: TRBD1
clone_size: few
j_call: TRBJ2-5
v_call: TRBV2
cdr3_nt: TGTGCCAGCACTTTCCTCATACAGGGGCAAGAGACCCAGTACTTC
cdr3_aa: CASTFLIQGQETQYF

d_call: TRBD1
clone_size: few
j_call: TRBJ2-5
v_call: TRBV19
cdr3_nt: TGTGCCAGTAGTATAGAGGGACAGGGTTGGCAGACCCAGTACTTC
cdr3_aa: CASSIEGQGWQTQYF

d_call: TRBD1
clone_size: NA
j_call: TRBJ2-7
v_call: TRBV7-2
cdr3_nt: TGTGCCAGCAGCCTCGCGGGACAGGGGGCCTGGGAGCAGTACTTC
cdr3_aa: CASSLAGQGAWEQYF

d_call: NA
clone_size: NA
j_call: TRBJ2-5
v_call: TRBV30
cdr3_nt: TGTGCCTGGAGTGTACGTGTAAGAGAGACCCAGTACTTC
cdr3_aa: CAWSVRVRETQYF

d_call: NA
clone_size: NA
j_call: TRBJ2-5
v_call: TRBV30
cdr3_nt: TGTGCCTGGAGTGGTAGGTTAGGAGAGACCCAGTACTTC
cdr3_aa: CAWSGRLGETQYF

d_call: NA
clone_size: few
j_call: TRBJ2-3
v_call: TRBV7-2
cdr3_nt: TGTGCCAGCAGCTCTCTAGGCGGGGCAGATACGCAGTATTTT
cdr3_aa: CASSSLGGADTQYF

d_call: NA
clone_size: few
j_call: TRBJ1-4
v_call: TRBV7-9
cdr3_nt: TGTGTCGCAGGGTCCAATGAAAAACTGTTTTTT
cdr3_aa: CVAGSNEKLFF

d_call: TRBD2
clone_size: NA
j_call: TRBJ2-7
v_call: TRBV11-2
cdr3_nt: TGTGCCAGCAGCCGAGGGACTAGCGGATGGCTTTACGAGCAGTACTTC
cdr3_aa: CASSRGTSGWLYEQYF

d_call: NA
clone_size: few
j_call: TRBJ1-1
v_call: TRBV30
cdr3_nt: TGTGCCTGGAGAGGTATGACTGAAGCTTTCTTT
cdr3_aa: CAWRGMTEAFF

d_call: TRBD2
clone_size: NA
j_call: TRBJ2-1
v_call: TRBV6-6
cdr3_nt: TGTGCCAGCAGCCATGGCAGGGACTACTACAATGAGCAGTTCTTC
cdr3_aa: CASSHGRDYYNEQFF

d_call: TRBD2
clone_size: NA
j_call: TRBJ2-7
v_call: TRBV4-1
cdr3_nt: TGCGCCAGCAGCCAAGACGAACTAGCGGGAGATGACGAGCAGTACTTC
cdr3_aa: CASSQDELAGDDEQYF

d_call: NA
clone_size: few
j_call: TRBJ2-3
v_call: TRBV5-1
cdr3_nt: TGCGCCAGCAGCTTGGACACGATATCCACAGATACGCAGTATTTT
cdr3_aa: CASSLDTISTDTQYF

d_call: NA
clone_size: few
j_call: TRBJ2-2
v_call: TRBV5-4
cdr3_nt: TGTGCCAGCAGCTCCGGGGGGCCTAACACCGGGGAGCTGTTTTTT
cdr3_aa: CASSSGGPNTGELFF

d_call: NA
clone_size: NA
j_call: TRBJ2-1
v_call: TRBV25-1
cdr3_nt: TGTGCCAGCAGTGAATGGGGCAGGTACAATGAGCAGTTCTTC
cdr3_aa: CASSEWGRYNEQFF

d_call: TRBD2
clone_size: once
j_call: TRBJ2-3
v_call: TRBV7-9
cdr3_nt: TGTGCCAGCAGCCCAGGACTAGCGGGAGGGACAGATACGCAGTATTTT
cdr3_aa: CASSPGLAGGTDTQYF

d_call: TRBD1
clone_size: NA
j_call: TRBJ2-2
v_call: TRBV7-2
cdr3_nt: TGTGCCAGCTACCAGGGACAGGGGCCCTTCAACACCGGGGAGCTGTTTTTT
cdr3_aa: CASYQGQGPFNTGELFF

d_call: NA
clone_size: NA
j_call: TRBJ2-3
v_call: TRBV20-1
cdr3_nt: TGCAGTGCTAGTCCGTCGGGTACGCAGTATTTT
cdr3_aa: CSASPSGTQYF

d_call: NA
clone_size: few
j_call: TRBJ2-1
v_call: TRBV9
cdr3_nt: TGTGCCAGCAGCTCCCAGCCGGCCAATGAGCAGTTCTTC
cdr3_aa: CASSSQPANEQFF

d_call: TRBD1
clone_size: NA
j_call: TRBJ1-2
v_call: TRBV5-4
cdr3_nt: TGTGCCAGCAGCCTCCCAGGGGGCGGTAACTATGGCTACACCTTC
cdr3_aa: CASSLPGGGNYGYTF

d_call: TRBD2
clone_size: NA
j_call: TRBJ2-1
v_call: TRBV14
cdr3_nt: TGTGCCAGCAGACCACTGAGCGGGAGGAGCTCCTACAATGAGCAGTTCTTC
cdr3_aa: CASRPLSGRSSYNEQFF

d_call: NA
clone_size: few
j_call: TRBJ2-1
v_call: TRBV9
cdr3_nt: TGTGCCAGCAGCGTAGTGAATCCTGCTAGGAAGGGACTTTCCTACAATGAGCAGTTCTTC
cdr3_aa: CASSVVNPARKGLSYNEQFF

d_call: NA
clone_size: NA
j_call: TRBJ1-5
v_call: TRBV15
cdr3_nt: TGTGCCACCAGCGCAGGGGCTGGCAATCAGCCCCAGCATTTT
cdr3_aa: CATSAGAGNQPQHF

d_call: TRBD2
clone_size: NA
j_call: TRBJ2-1
v_call: TRBV5-1
cdr3_nt: TGCGCCAGCAGCCTGAGCGGGAGTGGTTACAATGAGCAGTTCTTC
cdr3_aa: CASSLSGSGYNEQFF

d_call: TRBD2
clone_size: few
j_call: TRBJ2-3
v_call: TRBV30
cdr3_nt: TGTGCCTGGAGTACCGGACTAGCGGGATTCACAGATACGCAGTATTTT
cdr3_aa: CAWSTGLAGFTDTQYF

d_call: NA
clone_size: NA
j_call: TRBJ2-7
v_call: TRBV6-5
cdr3_nt: TGTGCCAGCAGTTACTCGAACGGTGCGAAGCAGTACTTC
cdr3_aa: CASSYSNGAKQYF

d_call: TRBD1
clone_size: NA
j_call: TRBJ1-1
v_call: TRBV23-1
cdr3_nt: TGCGCCAGCGAAAACAGGGGAATTCACACTGAAGCTTTCTTT
cdr3_aa: CASENRGIHTEAFF

d_call: TRBD2
clone_size: NA
j_call: TRBJ2-5
v_call: TRBV29-1
cdr3_nt: TGCAGCGCCGGACTAGCGGGAGTGGAGACCCAGTACTTC
cdr3_aa: CSAGLAGVETQYF

d_call: NA
clone_size: NA
j_call: TRBJ2-1
v_call: TRBV7-6
cdr3_nt: TGTGCCAGCAGCTCACCCGGGGCTGAGCAGTTCTTC
cdr3_aa: CASSSPGAEQFF

d_call: TRBD1
clone_size: NA
j_call: TRBJ2-7
v_call: TRBV29-1
cdr3_nt: TGCAGCGTTGAAATGGGACAGGGGATATACGAGCAGTACTTC
cdr3_aa: CSVEMGQGIYEQYF

d_call: TRBD2
clone_size: few
j_call: TRBJ2-7
v_call: TRBV7-9
cdr3_nt: TGTGCCAGCAGCTTGGGGACTAGCGGTGTGGACGAGCAGTACTTC
cdr3_aa: CASSLGTSGVDEQYF

d_call: NA
clone_size: NA
j_call: TRBJ2-1
v_call: TRBV28
cdr3_nt: TGTGCCAGCGCCGGCGGGGATCGGGATGAGCAGTTCTTC
cdr3_aa: CASAGGDRDEQFF

d_call: TRBD2
clone_size: once
j_call: TRBJ2-7
v_call: TRBV9
cdr3_nt: TGTGCCAGCAGCGTTAGCGGGGCCTCCTACGAGCAGTACTTC
cdr3_aa: CASSVSGASYEQYF

d_call: NA
clone_size: NA
j_call: TRBJ2-5
v_call: TRBV29-1
cdr3_nt: TGCAGCGTTGCTTTAGAGGGAAACAAAGAGACCCAGTACTTC
cdr3_aa: CSVALEGNKETQYF

d_call: NA
clone_size: NA
j_call: TRBJ2-1
v_call: TRBV10-1
cdr3_nt: TGCGCCAGCCAGCCGGATCCCGGAGCTGAGCAGTTCTTC
cdr3_aa: CASQPDPGAEQFF

d_call: NA
clone_size: few
j_call: TRBJ2-7
v_call: TRBV9
cdr3_nt: TGTGCCAGCAGCGTAGGTGTCGTAACCTACGAGCAGTACTTC
cdr3_aa: CASSVGVVTYEQYF

d_call: TRBD2
clone_size: few
j_call: TRBJ2-5
v_call: TRBV23-1
cdr3_nt: TGCGCCAGCACCCCCTTTGCGGGAGTGAAAGAGACCCAGTACTTC
cdr3_aa: CASTPFAGVKETQYF

d_call: NA
clone_size: NA
j_call: TRBJ2-3
v_call: TRBV5-1
cdr3_nt: TGCGCCAGCAGCTTCTTAGCAGGAGATACGCAGTATTTT
cdr3_aa: CASSFLAGDTQYF

d_call: NA
clone_size: NA
j_call: TRBJ1-3
v_call: TRBV9
cdr3_nt: TGTGCCAGCAGCGCCTCTCTGTTAAACACCATATATTTT
cdr3_aa: CASSASLLNTIYF

d_call: NA
clone_size: NA
j_call: TRBJ1-4
v_call: TRBV4-3
cdr3_nt: TGCGCCAGCAGCCAAGAGGGCGAAGAAAAACTGTTTTTT
cdr3_aa: CASSQEGEEKLFF

d_call: NA
clone_size: few
j_call: TRBJ2-2
v_call: TRBV4-3
cdr3_nt: TGCGCCAGCAGCCAAGACCGGGAAGCGGAGAACACCGGGGAGCTGTTTTTT
cdr3_aa: CASSQDREAENTGELFF

d_call: TRBD2
clone_size: few
j_call: TRBJ2-7
v_call: TRBV30
cdr3_nt: TGTGCCTGGGAAAAGACTAGCGGGCTCGAGCAGTACTTC
cdr3_aa: CAWEKTSGLEQYF

d_call: NA
clone_size: once
j_call: TRBJ2-7
v_call: TRBV9
cdr3_nt: TGTGCCAGCAGCGTAGGGGTTAGGGACTCCTCCTACGAGCAGTACTTC
cdr3_aa: CASSVGVRDSSYEQYF

d_call: TRBD1
clone_size: NA
j_call: TRBJ2-3
v_call: TRBV15
cdr3_nt: TGTGCCACGGGACAGGGAGGGGATACGCAGTATTTT
cdr3_aa: CATGQGGDTQYF

d_call: NA
clone_size: NA
j_call: TRBJ2-1
v_call: TRBV7-2
cdr3_nt: TGTGCCAGCAGCCCATACAGGAGAAATGAGCAGTTCTTC
cdr3_aa: CASSPYRRNEQFF

d_call: NA
clone_size: few
j_call: TRBJ1-2
v_call: TRBV30
cdr3_nt: TGTGCCTGGAGTGTTGGCAGGTCGTACTATGGCTACACCTTC
cdr3_aa: CAWSVGRSYYGYTF

d_call: TRBD1
clone_size: few
j_call: TRBJ2-3
v_call: TRBV5-6
cdr3_nt: TGTGCCAGCAGCCCGGGGACAGGGGGCACAGATACGCAGTATTTT
cdr3_aa: CASSPGTGGTDTQYF

d_call: NA
clone_size: few
j_call: TRBJ2-5
v_call: TRBV28
cdr3_nt: TGTGCCAGCACGGCAGGCCGGGAGACCCAGTACTTC
cdr3_aa: CASTAGRETQYF

d_call: NA
clone_size: few
j_call: TRBJ2-1
v_call: TRBV9
cdr3_nt: TGTGCCAGCAGCGTCGTGAGTGGTGAGCAGTTCTTC
cdr3_aa: CASSVVSGEQFF